This T cell receptor beta chain is drawn from a study of shared T cell receptors in the human thymus. TCRdb keeps only in-frame clones here, not all; method: immunoSEQ multiplex PCR. The data contain hundreds of thousands of clones, over 75% of them singletons. Trimming removed 0 bases from V and 1 base from J, with 22 bases in between. Germline V CDR1 and CDR2: ENHRY, SYGVKD. There are 20 residues in the CDR3. Separately, the same data were catalogued under a study of human thymus T cells. That source reports: Resections removed during corrective heart surgery provided the thymus tissue used. V and J genes seemed to be used with bias in thymic and blood repertoires. The related literature has documented a marked overlap of thymic repertoires among unrelated individuals.

The chain links TRBV10-3 to TRBJ1-3; the D gene is possibly TRBD1 (5 bases). Sequencing was carried out using thymocytes. The sequence derives from a girl under three years old with a congenital heart defect. CDR3 DNA sequence: TGTGCCATCAGTGAGTCGAGCGACAGCACAGACACTAAGTCTGGAAACACCATATATTTT. Protein sequence: CAISESSDSTDTKSGNTIYF.